Following are 20 T cell receptor beta chains from one sample sequenced in a study of blood T cell repertoires in COVID-19. The table came from immunoSEQ multiplex PCR; TCRdb's copy has only in-frame clones and leaves some out. The sample shows over 100,000 clones, roughly 89% of them seen only once. Sequencing was done on a sample of peripheral blood. All receptors come from a man in his 60s with COVID-19, enrolled during active disease.

The gene calls are TRBV30 and TRBJ1-4; 10 bases line up with TRBD1. CDR1 and CDR2 (germline): GTSNPN, SVGIG (reference sequence). The trim removed 3 bases at V and 5 bases at J, leaving 3 bases unmatched. The CDR3 is 14 residues long. The DNA for the CDR3 is TGTGCCTGGAGCCCGGGACAGGGGAATGAAAAACTGTTTTTT. As protein: CAWSPGQGNEKLFF.

This clone showed up just a few times. The chain couples TRBV4-1 to TRBJ1-3; maybe TRBD1 (5 bases). Germline CDR1 reads MGHRA; CDR2 reads YSYEKL. Trimming took 0 bases from V and 2 from J, leaving 8 bases between them. This CDR3 has 15 amino acids. CDR3 DNA sequence: TGCGCCAGCAGCCAAGATGGGGCGACTGGAAACACCATATATTTT. Its protein product is CASSQDGATGNTIYF.

The chain combines TRBV24-1 with TRBJ2-5; D is unclear. The CDR3 has 12 residues. V was cut by 3 bases and J by 7 bases, with 8 bases left in between. Germline lookup yields CDR1 KGHDR and CDR2 SFDVKD. The CDR3 loop reads CATSDETGTQYF. The CDR3 DNA reads TGTGCCACCAGTGATGAGACGGGGACCCAGTACTTC.

This chain links TRBV18 with TRBJ1-2; 8 bases map to TRBD1. J was trimmed by 3 bases and V by 2 bases; bases with no gene match: 5. This CDR3 region has 15 residues. Looked up from germline, CDR1 is KGHSH and CDR2 is LQKENI. The CDR3 reads CASSPGAGGDYGYTF. CDR3 DNA: TGTGCCAGCTCACCAGGGGCAGGGGGCGACTATGGCTACACCTTC.

Regarding this clone: The identical CDR3 is also encoded by other nucleotide sequences in the sample. The chain is built from TRBV2 and TRBJ1-5; 7 bases fit TRBD1. The V segment lost 8 bases and the J segment 0 bases; nucleotides outside the gene matches: 7. Germline loops: CDR1 SNHLY, CDR2 FYNNEI. CDR3 length: 15 residues. The CDR3 reads CASSRDRPSNQPQHF. For the CDR3, the DNA is TGTGCCAGCTCCAGGGACAGACCTAGCAATCAGCCCCAGCATTTT.

This clone was seen only once. The chain is built from TRBV6-5 and TRBJ1-4; 10 nucleotides match TRBD1. This CDR3 contains 14 residues. The trim removed 10 bases at V and 3 bases at J, leaving 5 bases unmatched. Germline CDR1 is MNHEY and CDR2 is SVGAGI. CDR3 bases: TGTGCCACTCGACAGGGGGCGGCTAATGAAAAACTGTTTTTT. Translated, it gives CATRQGAANEKLFF.

The rearrangement joins TRBV24-1 to TRBJ2-3, with 13 bases lining up with TRBD2. Germline V gene data show CDR1 as KGHDR and CDR2 as SFDVKD. J lost 0 bases, V lost 2 bases, and 1 base had no gene match. The CDR3 sequence is 17 residues long. The CDR3, as DNA: TGTGCCACCAGTGATTCACTAGCGGGGGGGAGCACAGATACGCAGTATTTT. It translates to CATSDSLAGGSTDTQYF.

The chain uses TRBV7-6 and TRBJ2-1, with 7 positions matching TRBD1. The CDR3 sequence is 15 residues long. With V trimmed by 6 bases and J by 0 bases, 5 bases remained unmatched. Germline CDR1 SGHVS, CDR2 FNYEAQ. CDR3 DNA sequence: TGTGCCAGCAGACGGGACAGCAGCTCCTACAATGAGCAGTTCTTC. Protein sequence: CASRRDSSSYNEQFF. The full variable domain, in which reference TRBV7-6 and TRBJ2-1 provide the parts outside the CDR3, is GAGVSQSPRYKVTKRGQDVALRCDPISGHVSLYWYRQALGQGPEFLTYFNYEAQQDKSGLPNDRFSAERPEGSISTLTIQRTEQRDSAMYRCASRRDSSSYNEQFFGPGTRLTVL.

The V call is TRBV15, the J call TRBJ1-3; maybe TRBD1 (6 bases). The CDR3 totals 14 residues. Germline V gene data show CDR1 as LNHNV and CDR2 as YYDKDF (reference sequence). Deletions cut 5 bases from V and 7 bases from J, with 15 bases between. CDR3 protein: CATSSARGGNTIYF. CDR3 in DNA: TGTGCCACCAGCTCAGCCAGGGGCGGGAACACCATATATTTT.

J is TRBJ1-2 and V is TRBV6-5, with D maybe TRBD1 (6 bases). The CDR3 runs to 14 residues. Germline CDR1 and CDR2: MNHEY and SVGAGI. The germline V and J ends were trimmed by 2 bases and 1 base, with 8 bases remaining between them. The CDR3 is CASSYQGINYGYTF. The CDR3 DNA reads as TGTGCCAGCAGTTACCAGGGGATTAACTATGGCTACACCTTC.

The chain links TRBV30 to TRBJ2-2, with TRBD2 identical over 8 bases. CDR3 size: 15 residues. V was clipped by 2 bases and J by 1 base; unmatched bases: 3. From germline, CDR1 is GTSNPN and CDR2 SVGIG (reference sequence). CDR3 protein: CAWSFLAGNTGELFF. For the CDR3, the DNA is TGTGCCTGGAGTTTTCTAGCGGGGAACACCGGGGAGCTGTTTTTT.

This chain connects TRBV5-1 to TRBJ2-2; 7 positions match TRBD1. Germline lookup yields CDR1 SGHRS and CDR2 YFSETQ. Losses at the gene ends were 5 bases for V and 2 bases for J; bases not matched to a gene: 9. The CDR3 length is 16 residues. CDR3 residues: CASRSQGGSNTGELFF. The CDR3 DNA follows: TGCGCCAGCAGGTCCCAAGGGGGCTCCAACACCGGGGAGCTGTTTTTT.

The table lists this clone with a count of one. The rearrangement joins TRBV6-5 to TRBJ1-4, with D unclear. Between the trimmed V and J ends, which lost 7 bases and 8 bases, there was a span of 14 bases. Germline assignment: CDR1 MNHEY and CDR2 SVGAGI. This CDR3 has 13 residues. CDR3 amino acids: CASMRTGGEKLFF. DNA for the CDR3: TGTGCCAGCATGCGGACGGGAGGAGAAAAACTGTTTTTT.

This chain joins TRBV3-1 (or the pseudogene TRBV3-2) and TRBJ2-1; 8 bases map to TRBD1. V lost 1 base to trimming and J lost 15 bases; unmatched junction nucleotides: 5. The V gene's germline CDR1 is LGHDT and CDR2 YNNKEL (reference sequence). The CDR3 is 12 amino acids. CDR3 residues: CASSQGRGPSFF. CDR3 bases: TGTGCCAGCAGCCAAGGCAGGGGGCCGTCGTTCTTC.

This chain joins TRBV10-2 and TRBJ2-3, with TRBD2 matching 7 bases. This CDR3 contains 15 residues. Germline V gene lookup returns CDR1 WSHSY and CDR2 SAAADI. The J segment lost 3 bases and the V segment lost 2 bases, leaving 5 bases of the junction unmatched. CDR3 in DNA: TGCGCCAGCAGTGAGGGGGTGGGGGGGACAGATACGCAGTATTTT. It is translated as CASSEGVGGTDTQYF.

To note about this clone: The same CDR3 also results from other DNA sequences found in this sample. The V gene is TRBV4-1, the J gene TRBJ1-1, with no clear D. Germline assignment: CDR1 MGHRA and CDR2 YSYEKL. This CDR3 region has 14 residues. V gave up 0 bases and J gave up 2 bases, with 7 bases separating them. The CDR3 DNA is TGCGCCAGCAGCCAAGACAGTCCCAACACTGAAGCTTTCTTT. It codes for CASSQDSPNTEAFF.

The J gene is TRBJ1-6, the V gene TRBV19, with a tentative D call TRBD1 (6 bases). Trimming stripped 7 bases from V and 2 bases from J, with 9 bases between. The CDR3 spans 14 residues. Per germline, CDR1 LNHDA and CDR2 SQIVND (reference sequence). The CDR3 DNA is TGTGCCAGTATGGGGGCGGCCTATAATTCACCCCTCCACTTT. Its protein is CASMGAAYNSPLHF.

About this clone itself: The germline gene is not matched at one end of the junction; a read error may be the cause. CDR3 bases: TGTGCTAGCAGCCTTAGTGGAGGGTCCGGGGAGCTGTTTTTT. It translates to CASSLSGGSGELFF. The chain couples TRBV7-7 to TRBJ2-2; TRBD2 might be the D (6 bases). The CDR3 extends over 14 amino acids. The germline V gene encodes CDR1 SSHAT and CDR2 FNYEAQ (reference sequence). Together with reference TRBV7-7 and TRBJ2-2, the CDR3 gives the full variable domain: GAGVSQSPRYKVTKRGQDVTLRCDPISSHATLYWYQQALGQGPEFLTYFNYEAQPDKSGLPSDRFSAERPEGSISTLTIQRTEQRDSAMYRCASSLSGGSGELFFGEGSRLTVL.

The chain combines TRBV10-3 with TRBJ1-3; unclear D gene. The V end was cut by 7 bases, the J end by 4 bases, with 14 bases between. Germline CDR1 is ENHRY and CDR2 is SYGVKD. The CDR3 runs to 14 residues. CDR3 bases: TGTGCCATCAACCCCGGAGGTACCGGAAACACCATATATTTT. It is translated as CAINPGGTGNTIYF.

The V and J genes are TRBV6-2 or TRBV6-3 and TRBJ1-5; D remains ambiguous. Germline V lookup: CDR1 MNHEY, CDR2 SVGEGT. Trimming cost V 0 bases and J 6 bases, with 6 bases left between them. The CDR3 consists of 13 residues. The CDR3 DNA reads TGTGCCAGCAGTTACTCGAGGTTTCAGCCCCAGCATTTT. This translates into CASSYSRFQPQHF.